This is a list of T cell receptor beta chains from one sample in a study of T cell responses to AZD1222 COVID-19 vaccine. Measured with immunoSEQ multiplex PCR; TCRdb has only the in-frame clones, and not every one. The repertoire holds 200,000 or so clones, with approximately 92% as singletons. The sequenced sample was peripheral blood, obtained on day 0 of AZD1222 vaccination. The receptors shown here come from an adult in good health. Both conserved end residues are part of each CDR3. D genes are given only for firm matches. Where a row states a size, it is once, few, many or the class of an expanded clone; other rows omit it.

. TRBJ1-2 . TRBV9 TGTGCCAGCAGCGTAGGAGGACAGAATTATGGCTACACCTTC CASSVGGQNYGYTF
. TRBJ1-3 once TRBV4-3 TGCGCCAGCAGCCAATTTTACAGGGAGGTTGGGGCTGGAAACACCATATATTTT CASSQFYREVGAGNTIYF
. TRBJ2-2 . TRBV5-4 TGTGCCAGCAGCTTGGGAGGGACTAACACCGGGGAGCTGTTTTTT CASSLGGTNTGELFF
. TRBJ1-1 . TRBV9 TGTGCCAGCAGCCTTTCCGATTCGAACACTGAAGCTTTCTTT CASSLSDSNTEAFF
. TRBJ1-5 . TRBV7-2 TGTGCCAGCAGCTTAGCCAGGGTTGGGTATAGCAATCAGCCCCAGCATTTT CASSLARVGYSNQPQHF
TRBD1 TRBJ1-1 . TRBV19 TGTGCCAGTAGTGGGACAGGGTTTGGAGAAGATACTGAAGCTTTCTTT CASSGTGFGEDTEAFF
. TRBJ2-1 once TRBV4-2 TGTGCCAGCAGCCAAGATAGAGATGAGCAGTTCTTC CASSQDRDEQFF
. TRBJ1-1 . TRBV7-2 TGTGCCAGCAGCCGGTCACGGACGGCAAACACTGAAGCTTTCTTT CASSRSRTANTEAFF
. TRBJ2-2 . TRBV6-5 TGTGCCAGCAGTTCGATTCCAGTTCCGACCGGGGAGCTGTTTTTT CASSSIPVPTGELFF
. TRBJ1-1 . TRBV11-2 TGTGCCAGCAGGTCAACCTTGGGCCCGGGACCGAACACTGAAGCTTTCTTT CASRSTLGPGPNTEAFF
. TRBJ1-4 . TRBV30 TGTGCCTGGAGGCCACCGGGACCAAATGAAAAACTGTTTTTT CAWRPPGPNEKLFF
. TRBJ2-6 once TRBV15 TGTGCCACCAGCCTGGGGGGCTCTGGGGCCAACGTCCTGACTTTC CATSLGGSGANVLTF
. TRBJ2-1 . TRBV5-1 TGCGCCAGCAGCGCGCTCAATGAGCAGTTCTTC CASSALNEQFF
. TRBJ1-3 . TRBV5-5 TGTGCCAGCAACGTGCCGGGAGTCTCTGGAAACACCATATATTTT CASNVPGVSGNTIYF
. TRBJ1-6 . TRBV7-2 TGTGCCAGCAGCTTAGCGGAAGCGACGGACTATAATTCACCCCTCCACTTT CASSLAEATDYNSPLHF
. TRBJ1-5 . TRBV9 TGTGCCAGCAGCGTAGTCCGGGGGCGCATGTCCCACTATAGCAATCAGCCCCAGCATTTT CASSVVRGRMSHYSNQPQHF
. TRBJ1-1 . TRBV29-1 TGCAGCGTTGAGCCCGTACAGGGTACGCTAACTGAAGCTTTCTTT CSVEPVQGTLTEAFF
TRBD1 TRBJ2-7 . TRBV28 TGTGCCAGCAGTTTTGGGACAGGGTGGGCCTACGAGCAGTACTTC CASSFGTGWAYEQYF
TRBD2 TRBJ2-1 . TRBV3-1/TRBV3-2 TGTGCCAGCAGCCAAGACACCCTTGGGACTAGCGGGGCGGCGGAGCAGTTCTTC CASSQDTLGTSGAAEQFF
. TRBJ1-1 . TRBV6-5 TGTGCCAGCAGGGCGCTAGCGGGCGGCACTGAAGCTTTCTTT CASRALAGGTEAFF
TRBD1 TRBJ2-7 . TRBV4-1 TGCGCCAGCAGCGTTCCGGGACAGATCTACGAGCAGTACTTC CASSVPGQIYEQYF
. TRBJ2-2 once TRBV2 TGTGCCAGCAGTGAATCTAGGGACACCGGGGAGCTGTTTTTT CASSESRDTGELFF
. TRBJ1-2 . TRBV30 TGTGCCTGCCAGACAGTTTCTAACTATGGCTACACCTTC CACQTVSNYGYTF
TRBD1 TRBJ1-2 . TRBV29-1 TGCAGCGTTGAGGGCCTTAGTAACAGGGGTTCCTATGGCTACACCTTC CSVEGLSNRGSYGYTF
. TRBJ1-5 . TRBV24-1 TGTGCCACAAACGAGGGTCGAGGCAATCAGCCCCAGCATTTT CATNEGRGNQPQHF
TRBD2 TRBJ2-7 . TRBV30 TGTGCCTGGGGAGCGGGATGGGGCTACGAGCAGTACTTC CAWGAGWGYEQYF
TRBD1 TRBJ1-2 . TRBV2 TGTGCCAGCATGGGACAGGTAGCTAACTATGGCTACACCTTC CASMGQVANYGYTF
. TRBJ1-3 . TRBV6-5 TGTGCCAGCAGTTCCGGGGGCAGGGAAGCCGGAAACACCATATATTTT CASSSGGREAGNTIYF
. TRBJ1-5 . TRBV5-6 TGTGCCAGCAGCTTGGGCGGGGGCAATCAGCCCCAGCATTTT CASSLGGGNQPQHF
. TRBJ2-1 . TRBV10-3 TGTGCCATCAGTGAGTCAGAATTCGCGGGGTTGAGCTCCTACAATGAGCAGTTCTTC CAISESEFAGLSSYNEQFF
. TRBJ1-6 . TRBV5-4 TGTGCCAGCACCCCTGCCTCGGGGGATTCACCCCTCCACTTT CASTPASGDSPLHF
. TRBJ1-6 . TRBV27 TGTGCCAGCAGTTTCAGGGGAGGACCCCTCCACTTT CASSFRGGPLHF
. TRBJ1-1 . TRBV5-1 TGCGCCAGCAGCTTGTTGGGGGGAACTGAAGCTTTCTTT CASSLLGGTEAFF
TRBD2 TRBJ2-2 . TRBV4-2 TGTGCCAGCAGCCCCCGGGTAGCGGGGGGCCCCGGGGAGCTGTTTTTT CASSPRVAGGPGELFF
TRBD2 TRBJ2-5 . TRBV11-2 TGTGCCAGCAGCTTTTGGACCCTCCGGGAGGCCCGGACCCAGTACTTC CASSFWTLREARTQYF
. TRBJ1-4 . TRBV18 TGTGCCAGCTCACCACGGGAGGGGAAAGGTGAAAAACTGTTTTTT CASSPREGKGEKLFF
. TRBJ1-5 . TRBV12-3/TRBV12-4 TGTGCCAGCAGTCTGACTGGCCAGCCCCAGCATTTT CASSLTGQPQHF
TRBD1 TRBJ1-3 . TRBV7-9 TGTGCCAGCAGCTTAGGCTCCCCTAGGAGGACAGGGAGTGGAAACACCATATATTTT CASSLGSPRRTGSGNTIYF
TRBD2 TRBJ2-3 . TRBV9 TGTGCCAGCAGCGCCTCCCTAGGGGAGGGGAGAACGCAGTATTTT CASSASLGEGRTQYF
TRBD2 TRBJ2-3 . TRBV13 TGTGCCAGCAGCAATTATCACGGCCTCGCCAGCGGGGGGGCCTCCCCAGATACGCAGTATTTT CASSNYHGLASGGASPDTQYF
. TRBJ2-3 . TRBV9 TGTGCCAGCAGCGTAGGGGCCGCCCGCACAGATACGCAGTATTTT CASSVGAARTDTQYF
. TRBJ1-1 . TRBV13 TGTGCCAGCGGTACAGGGAGGAACACTGAAGCTTTCTTT CASGTGRNTEAFF
. TRBJ1-5 . TRBV5-6 TGTGCCAGCGGCCGGGGTTACAATCAGCCCCAGCATTTT CASGRGYNQPQHF
. TRBJ2-1 . TRBV27 TGTGCCAGCAGCAAACCAACTGGGCAGGGGATACAGTACAATGAGCAGTTCTTC CASSKPTGQGIQYNEQFF
. TRBJ2-7 once TRBV30 TGTGCCTGGAGTGGAGATCACAGGGCCCGGTACTTC CAWSGDHRARYF
. TRBJ2-3 . TRBV3-1/TRBV3-2 TGTGCCAGCAGCCAAGAAGCGGGCCCTTTTAGGGATACGCAGTATTTT CASSQEAGPFRDTQYF
TRBD1 TRBJ1-1 . TRBV5-4 TGTGCCAGCAGCTTGAAGACAGGGATGAACACTGAAGCTTTCTTT CASSLKTGMNTEAFF
. TRBJ2-1 . TRBV4-3 TGCGCCAGCAGCCAAGGGATTGGACAGGGAGGGAATGAGCAGTTCTTC CASSQGIGQGGNEQFF
TRBD2 TRBJ2-7 . TRBV27 TGTGCCACCGGGGAGGGAGAAAATCCCTACGAGCAGTACTTC CATGEGENPYEQYF
. TRBJ1-5 . TRBV5-8 TGTGCCAGCAGCTTAGATCAGCCCCAGCATTTT CASSLDQPQHF
. TRBJ1-1 . TRBV5-1 TGCGCCAGCAGCTTGGGACATTCGAACACTGAAGCTTTCTTT CASSLGHSNTEAFF
. TRBJ2-4 . TRBV5-1 TGCGCCAGCAGCCCCGACTTAGCCAAAAACATTCAGTACTTC CASSPDLAKNIQYF
TRBD2 TRBJ2-1 . TRBV4-2 TGTGCCAGCAGCCAAGGTGGCGGGAGTTACAATGAGCAGTTCTTC CASSQGGGSYNEQFF
. TRBJ1-2 . TRBV6-6 TGTGCCAGCAGTCCCCTCCGACAGCTTGCCTATGGCTACACCTTC CASSPLRQLAYGYTF
TRBD1 TRBJ1-1 . TRBV7-2 TGTGCCAGCAGCTTCCTCAGGGGGCTTAGGGAGGCTTTCTTT CASSFLRGLREAFF
. TRBJ1-1 . TRBV6-5 TGTGCCAGCAGTTCCTCCCTATGGGGGGACACTGAAGCTTTCTTT CASSSSLWGDTEAFF
. TRBJ1-3 . TRBV7-9 TGTGCCAGCAGCTTAGATCTCAGCGGAACCCCGTCTGGAAACACCATATATTTT CASSLDLSGTPSGNTIYF
. TRBJ1-1 . TRBV6-2/TRBV6-3 TGTGCCAGCAGTTACCCATCCTTTAACACTGAAGCTTTCTTT CASSYPSFNTEAFF
TRBD2 TRBJ2-7 . TRBV6-2/TRBV6-3 TGTGCCAGCAGCCAAACTAGCGGTCTTACCTACGAGCAGTACTTC CASSQTSGLTYEQYF